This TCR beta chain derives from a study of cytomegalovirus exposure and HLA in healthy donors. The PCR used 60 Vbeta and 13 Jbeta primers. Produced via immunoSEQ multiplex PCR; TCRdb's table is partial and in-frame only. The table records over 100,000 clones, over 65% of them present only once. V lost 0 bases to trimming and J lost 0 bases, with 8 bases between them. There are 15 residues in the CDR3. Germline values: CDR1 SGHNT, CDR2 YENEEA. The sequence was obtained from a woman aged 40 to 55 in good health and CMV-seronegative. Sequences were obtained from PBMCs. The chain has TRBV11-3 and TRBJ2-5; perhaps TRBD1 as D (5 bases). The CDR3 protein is CASSLDRQHQETQYF. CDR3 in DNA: TGTGCCAGCAGCTTAGATAGACAGCACCAAGAGACCCAGTACTTC.